The 9 T cell receptor beta chains given below trace back to one sample, sequenced in a study of T cell repertoires in ileal Crohn's disease. TCRdb keeps only in-frame clones here, not all; method: immunoSEQ multiplex PCR. This table has approximately 2,200 clones, around 86% appearing once. Time point given: neoterminal ileum biopsy at postoperative endoscopy, about 6 months after surgery. Sequencing input: ileal tissue. These receptors were obtained from an adult with Crohn's disease.

The CDR3 sequence is CASKQGQGAYEQYF. DNA for the CDR3: TGTGCCAGCAAGCAAGGACAGGGAGCTTACGAGCAGTACTTC. The chain is built from TRBV6-5 and TRBJ2-7, with 8 bases aligning to TRBD1. This CDR3 has 14 amino acids. The V and J ends lost 7 bases and 4 bases, in that order; junction bases with no gene match: 9. Germline-derived CDR1 and CDR2 are MNHEY and SVGAGI.

V and J are TRBV7-2 and TRBJ1-1; D unresolved. V lost 5 bases and J lost 4, with 11 bases in between. This CDR3 has 13 residues. Germline V gene lookup returns CDR1 SGHTA and CDR2 FQGNSA. As DNA, the CDR3 is TGTGCCAGCAGCATAGGGAGGGCCACTGAAGCTTTCTTT. The encoded protein is CASSIGRATEAFF.

The rearrangement links TRBV14 to TRBJ2-1, with D perhaps matching TRBD1 (6 bases). This CDR3 contains 13 residues. The germline V and J ends were trimmed by 8 bases and 3 bases, with 11 bases remaining between them. Germline assignment: CDR1 SGHDN and CDR2 FVKESK. The CDR3 here is CASDRGNYNEQFF. In DNA, the CDR3 is TGTGCCAGCGATAGGGGGAACTACAATGAGCAGTTCTTC.

The J gene is TRBJ2-4, the V gene TRBV6-6; D is uncertain. The CDR3 is 11 amino acids. The V end lost 10 bases, the J end lost 8 bases, and 12 bases lay between the germline ends. Germline assignment: CDR1 MNHNY and CDR2 SVGAGI (reference sequence). Here the CDR3 DNA reads TGTGCCACCCAATCCGGAGACATTCAGTACTTC. It is translated as CATQSGDIQYF.

The chain carries TRBV18 and TRBJ1-3; D is unclear. This CDR3 region has 15 residues. The germline CDR1 and CDR2 sequences are KGHSH and LQKENI. V lost 2 bases and J 2 bases, leaving 10 bases between the germline ends. The DNA for the CDR3 is TGTGCCAGCTCACCATCTAGGTTGCCTGGAAACACCATATATTTT. It translates to CASSPSRLPGNTIYF.

A remark on this clone: The sample contains more than one DNA sequence encoding this CDR3. V gene TRBV7-9 combines with J gene TRBJ1-1, with D unresolved. The V end was cut by 1 base, the J end by 5 bases, with 8 bases between. Germline CDR1 is SEHNR and CDR2 is FQNEAQ (reference sequence). CDR3 length equals 13 residues. The CDR3 sequence is CASSLVSSTEAFF. CDR3 nucleotide sequence: TGTGCCAGCAGCTTAGTTTCATCAACTGAAGCTTTCTTT. Looking up the rest from reference TRBV7-9 and TRBJ1-1 gives the full variable domain: DTGVSQNPRHKITKRGQNVTFRCDPISEHNRLYWYRQTLGQGPEFLTYFQNEAQLEKSRLLSDRFSAERPKGSFSTLEIQRTEQGDSAMYLCASSLVSSTEAFFGQGTRLTVV.

CDR3 bases: TGTGCCAGCAGACCTGGCTGGGGCGGGGAGCTGTTTTTT. Translated: CASRPGWGGELFF. The genes are TRBV7-2 and TRBJ2-2; the D is unclear. Trimming left V 6 bases short and J 7 bases short, with 12 bases between. The CDR3 is 13 amino acids. Germline lookup yields CDR1 SGHTA and CDR2 FQGNSA.

This clone was found a few times. V gene TRBV7-2 combines with J gene TRBJ1-1; 9 nucleotides match TRBD1. There are 15 residues in the CDR3. V shed 1 base, J shed 6 bases, and the junction held 6 bases outside the gene matches. The V gene's germline CDR1 is SGHTA and CDR2 FQGNSA. Here the CDR3 reads CASSLGGQGVPEAFF. CDR3 nucleotides: TGTGCCAGCAGCTTAGGGGGACAGGGAGTCCCTGAAGCTTTCTTT.

The rearrangement links TRBV9 to TRBJ1-5, with TRBD1 matching 8 bases. The CDR3 consists of 16 residues. Germline loops: CDR1 SGDLS, CDR2 YYNGEE. Trimming cost V 4 bases and J 1 base; bases outside gene matches: 7. Written as DNA, the CDR3 is TGTGCCAGCAGCTCAGGACAGGGAGGAAGCAATCAGCCCCAGCATTTT. Translating gives CASSSGQGGSNQPQHF.